This T cell receptor beta chain was obtained from a study of blood T cell repertoires in COVID-19. Study overall: The United States, Italy and Spain provided the acute and convalescent COVID-19 samples. The analysed material was cDNA or gDNA that came from T cells, B-cell-depleted T cells, or PBMCs.

Germline V gene sequence: CDR1 MNHEY, CDR2 SMNVEV (reference sequence). CDR3 length: 16 amino acids. Trimming left V 5 bases short and J 7 bases short, with 23 bases between. How the authors handled the data: Amplification of reference gene primers was used by the study to estimate nucleated cell counts. The table came from immunoSEQ multiplex PCR; TCRdb's copy has only in-frame clones and leaves some out. That table gives V, J and clone size, and the DNA gave D and trimming. The table lists about 61,000 clones, roughly 90% of them singletons. This receptor was taken from a woman in her forties or fifties with active or convalescent COVID-19. Source material: peripheral blood. The J gene is TRBJ1-1, the V gene TRBV27; the D gene is possibly TRBD1 (6 bases). Written as DNA, the CDR3 is TGTGCCAGCAGTCCGCTCGGCGGGGGGCTAATGGGTGAAGCTTTCTTT. It yields the protein CASSPLGGGLMGEAFF.